This entry lists 21 T cell receptor beta chains sequenced from one sample in a study of blood T cell repertoires in COVID-19 (dated by TCRdb to 2020 to 2022). The library was built by means of the immunoSEQ multiplex PCR assay. TCRdb obtained this table from immuneACCESS and retained in-frame rearrangements with V and J assigned. These tables miss some clones; where compared with another copy, unresolved V genes account for less than half of the shortfall, and the remainder is unexplained. A total of 200,000 to 300,000 clones appear in this sample, 80% to 85% of them only once. The ten largest clones take up 12% of the sample. Specimen: peripheral blood. The origin of the receptors is an older woman with active or convalescent COVID-19.

This chain links TRBV3-1 (or the pseudogene TRBV3-2) with TRBJ1-2; 8 nucleotides agree with TRBD1. Germline lookup yields CDR1 LGHDT and CDR2 YNNKEL (reference sequence). Losses at the gene ends were 0 bases for V and 1 base for J; bases not matched to a gene: 7. CDR3 length: 17 amino acids. The CDR3 is CASSQDGQGDFNYGYTF. In nucleotides, the CDR3 is TGTGCCAGCAGCCAAGATGGACAGGGAGACTTTAACTATGGCTACACCTTC.

This chain links TRBV13 with TRBJ1-1; 7 bases line up with TRBD1. Germline CDR1 and CDR2: PRHDT and FYEKMQ (reference sequence). The V gene end was trimmed by 3 bases and the J gene end by 2 bases; junction bases not matched to a gene: 9. The CDR3 is made up of 16 amino acids. CDR3 residues: CASSFRGTAINTEAFF. The CDR3 bases are TGTGCCAGCAGCTTTAGGGGGACAGCGATAAACACTGAAGCTTTCTTT.

This chain uses TRBV24-1 with TRBJ1-4; 7 nucleotides match TRBD1. This CDR3 is built from 19 residues. J was trimmed by 0 bases and V by 4 bases; bases with no gene match: 13. From germline, CDR1 is KGHDR and CDR2 SFDVKD. CDR3 amino acids: CATSEPGQPFSATNEKLFF. In DNA form, the CDR3 reads TGTGCCACCAGTGAGCCGGGACAGCCCTTTTCTGCAACTAATGAAAAACTGTTTTTT.

The V gene is TRBV19, the J gene TRBJ2-3, with D unresolved. Trimming shortened V by 5 bases and J by 6 bases, and 9 bases separated the two germline ends. The CDR3 spans 12 residues. Per germline, CDR1 LNHDA and CDR2 SQIVND (reference sequence). The CDR3 DNA sequence: TGTGCCAGTAGTCCCGCCCAGGATACGCAGTATTTT. It encodes CASSPAQDTQYF.

Only a few counts were recorded for this clone. The chain is built from TRBV5-1 and TRBJ1-4; unclear D gene. This CDR3 spans 14 amino acids. The V gene lost 2 bases and the J gene lost 4 bases, with 9 bases spanning the gap. Germline CDR1 is SGHRS and CDR2 is YFSETQ. The CDR3 here is CASSFSQINEKLFF. The CDR3 coding sequence is TGCGCCAGCAGCTTTAGCCAGATTAATGAAAAACTGTTTTTT. Complete variable domain (other parts from reference TRBV5-1 and TRBJ1-4): KAGVTQTPRYLIKTRGQQVTLSCSPISGHRSVSWYQQTPGQGLQFLFEYFSETQRNKGNFPGRFSGRQFSNSRSEMNVSTLELGDSALYLCASSFSQINEKLFFGSGTQLSVL.

In this sample, this clone turned up once. The genes are TRBV19 and TRBJ1-2; TRBD1 agrees at 7 bases. The CDR3 contains 15 residues. Germline V CDR1 and CDR2: LNHDA, SQIVND (reference sequence). V was clipped by 4 bases and J by 5 bases; unmatched bases: 10. The CDR3 spells CASSTRQGLTYGYTF. As DNA, the CDR3 is TGTGCCAGTAGTACCAGACAGGGACTCACGTATGGCTACACCTTC.

The V gene is TRBV30, the J gene TRBJ1-1; unclear D gene. The CDR3 spans 13 residues. The germline V gene encodes CDR1 GTSNPN and CDR2 SVGIG (reference sequence). V was shortened by 1 base and J by 0 bases, with 6 bases between the two germline ends. CDR3 in amino acids: CAWSEQLNTEAFF. CDR3 DNA: TGTGCCTGGAGTGAACAGTTGAACACTGAAGCTTTCTTT.

This chain uses TRBV29-1 with TRBJ2-5, with TRBD2 matching over 7 bases. There are 14 residues in the CDR3. V shed 4 bases and J 5 bases; nucleotides not matched to a gene: 10. From germline, CDR1 is SQVTM and CDR2 ANQGSEA. The CDR3 reads CSVVGSGGGETQYF. For the CDR3, the DNA is TGCAGCGTTGTGGGTTCGGGGGGTGGGGAGACCCAGTACTTC. The variable domain in full, completed from reference TRBV29-1 and TRBJ2-5, reads SAVISQKPSRDICQRGTSLTIQCQVDSQVTMMFWYRQQPGQSLTLIATANQGSEATYESGFVIDKFPISRPNLTFSTLTVSNMSPEDSSIYLCSVVGSGGGETQYFGPGTRLLVL.

This clone was seen just once. The chain recombines TRBV18 with TRBJ2-7; 11 positions agree with TRBD2. This CDR3 has 16 amino acids. The ends lost 3 bases at V and 5 bases at J; junction bases unmatched: 9. Germline V gene data show CDR1 as KGHSH and CDR2 as LQKENI. CDR3 loop: CASSPYSGGAQNEQYF. The CDR3 nucleotides read TGTGCCAGCTCACCCTATAGCGGGGGGGCCCAGAACGAGCAGTACTTC.

J is TRBJ1-2 and V is TRBV5-8; D uncertain. Trimming pared 0 bases from V and 2 bases from J, leaving 8 bases between. Germline V gene lookup returns CDR1 SGHTS and CDR2 YDEGEE. The length of the CDR3 is 14 residues. In DNA, the CDR3 is TGTGCCAGCAGCTTGGGCCGGAGAAACTATGGCTACACCTTC. It is translated as CASSLGRRNYGYTF.

The genes are TRBV19 and TRBJ2-3; 13 positions match TRBD2. The germline CDR1 and CDR2 sequences are LNHDA and SQIVND (reference sequence). The CDR3 sequence is 16 residues long. V lost 3 bases and J lost 6; bases outside the gene matches: 6. The DNA for the CDR3 is TGTGCCAGTAGTATCCCACTAGCGGGGGGGTCGGATACGCAGTATTTT. Translation: CASSIPLAGGSDTQYF.

On this clone itself: A much more abundant neighbour one base away suggests this may be a read error. This chain links TRBV9 with TRBJ2-3; a possible D gene is TRBD2 (5 bases). The V gene's germline CDR1 is SGDLS and CDR2 YYNGEE. The CDR3 has 16 amino acids. The CDR3 reads CVSSYGGYASTDTQYF. In DNA form, the CDR3 reads TGTGTCAGCAGCTACGGAGGCTATGCTAGCACAGATACGCAGTATTTT.

This clone came up a few times. CDR3 sequence: CASSLLTSGGAYNEQFF. The CDR3 DNA follows: TGTGCCAGCAGTTTATTGACTAGCGGGGGGGCCTACAATGAGCAGTTCTTC. V gene TRBV28 combines with J gene TRBJ2-1; 14 bases align to TRBD2. This CDR3 region has 17 residues. Germline V gene data show CDR1 as MDHEN and CDR2 as SYDVKM. The junction had 1 base not matched to a gene; V was cut back by 1 base and J by 2 bases.

In its sample, this clone was seen once. The chain carries TRBV6-6 and TRBJ1-1; TRBD1 matches at 7 bases. J lost 4 bases, V lost 5 bases, and 7 bases had no gene match. Germline V gene data show CDR1 as MNHNY and CDR2 as SVGAGI (reference sequence). The CDR3 spans 14 residues. Written as DNA, the CDR3 is TGTGCCAGCAGTAACAGGGGAAAGGGCACTGAAGCTTTCTTT. It specifies CASSNRGKGTEAFF.

The chain uses TRBV10-3 and TRBJ1-1; TRBD1 agrees at 8 bases. Germline assignment: CDR1 ENHRY and CDR2 SYGVKD. The CDR3 length is 14 residues. The trim removed 5 bases at V and 2 bases at J, leaving 4 bases unmatched. The CDR3 DNA follows: TGTGCCATCAGTCCTGGACAGGGAAACACTGAAGCTTTCTTT. Translating gives CAISPGQGNTEAFF.

This clone was counted once. V usage is TRBV7-8 and J usage is TRBJ1-5; 8 bases are shared with TRBD1. This CDR3 comprises 14 residues. With V trimmed by 5 bases and J by 6 bases, 6 bases remained unmatched. Germline V gives CDR1 SGHVS, CDR2 FQNEAQ. The CDR3 here is CASSLGQVGQPQHF. The CDR3 DNA reads TGTGCCAGCAGCCTGGGACAGGTGGGTCAGCCCCAGCATTTT.

A single count supports this clone. The chain uses TRBV11-3 and TRBJ1-1; D uncertain. Trimming removed 0 bases from V and 2 bases from J, with 4 bases in between. CDR1 is SGHNT, CDR2 YENEEA, per germline. The CDR3 covers 13 residues. CDR3 bases: TGTGCCAGCAGCTTAGATCTAAACACTGAAGCTTTCTTT. It specifies CASSLDLNTEAFF.

The gene calls are TRBV10-1 and TRBJ1-1; D possibly corresponds to TRBD1 (6 bases). V dropped 7 bases and J dropped 0 bases, with 15 bases sitting between them. The CDR3 spans 15 residues. Germline V gene sequence: CDR1 WNHNN, CDR2 SYGVQD (reference sequence). CDR3 amino acids: CASTGRGVMNTEAFF. In nucleotides, the CDR3 is TGCGCCAGCACCGGGAGGGGGGTCATGAACACTGAAGCTTTCTTT.

V usage is TRBV7-8 and J usage is TRBJ1-1; no definite D call. V was clipped by 8 bases and J by 10 bases, with 17 bases between them. CDR1 is SGHVS and CDR2 is FQNEAQ in the germline V gene. This CDR3 has 12 amino acids. The CDR3 sequence is CASLAYRGLAFF. The DNA for the CDR3 is TGTGCCAGCCTCGCTTATCGAGGCCTAGCTTTCTTT.

The chain links TRBV6-6 to TRBJ2-7, with D perhaps TRBD1 (6 bases). The CDR3 has 13 residues. Trimming cost V 9 bases and J 1 base, with 13 bases left between them. The germline V gene has CDR1 MNHNY and CDR2 SVGAGI (reference sequence). The DNA for the CDR3 is TGTGCCAGTATCAATGGACAGTCCTACGAGCAGTACTTC. Its translation is CASINGQSYEQYF.

The chain joins TRBV27 to TRBJ2-1; TRBD2 aligns across 8 bases. Germline-derived CDR1 and CDR2 are MNHEY and SMNVEV (reference sequence). V was clipped by 5 bases and J by 7 bases; unmatched bases: 22. CDR3 length: 19 amino acids. The CDR3, as DNA: TGTGCCAGCAGTCCCCCCCGTAATTTTCGGGGGGGCGGGAGGAATGAGCAGTTCTTC. This codes for CASSPPRNFRGGGRNEQFF.